The clone carrying this T cell receptor (beta chain) came up once. The antigen is not known. This sample was taken from a study of early stage breast cancer tumors. On the study more broadly: Under 10 ER+/PR+/HER2- tumors were invasive ductal; a few were invasive lobular. Notes on the study in general: Tumors had approximately 2.7-fold higher T cell density and higher clonality than adjacent normal breast tissue. Tumor and normal breast were distinguished via blood comparison in most of the 16 patients.

Blood replicates held 0.5 ug DNA, tumor or normal breast approximately 1.5 ug, two each. Method: immunoSEQ multiplex PCR; TCRdb's copy keeps in-frame clones and lacks some. The data show about 72,000 clones, with approximately 79% seen just once and 3.5% held by the top ten. This CDR3 is 14 amino acids long. Per the germline V gene, CDR1 is SGHVS and CDR2 is FQNEAQ. The trim removed 1 base at V and 5 bases at J, leaving 2 bases unmatched. The source is a person in their sixties or seventies with breast cancer. Sequenced input: blood. The chain is built from TRBV7-8 and TRBJ1-1; TRBD1 agrees at 9 bases. CDR3 region: CASSLDRGRTEAFF. DNA for the CDR3: TGTGCCAGCAGCTTAGACAGGGGGCGGACTGAAGCTTTCTTT.